Below, 24 T cell receptor beta chains from the same sample are listed, as sequenced in a study of blood T cell repertoires in COVID-19. Assay: immunoSEQ multiplex PCR; the TCRdb copy retains only in-frame clones and omits some. Here the sample spans 150,000 to 200,000 clones, 75% to 85% being singletons. What was sequenced was PBMCs or T cells enriched from blood (not recorded which). These receptors originate from a woman aged 50 to 60 with acute COVID-19.

The genes are TRBV7-3 and TRBJ2-5, with 14 bases that match TRBD2. CDR1 SGHTA and CDR2 FQGTGA come from the germline V gene. The CDR3 length is 15 residues. V shed 9 bases and J 0 bases; nucleotides not matched to a gene: 3. The CDR3 loop reads CASGTSGGDQETQYF. CDR3 DNA sequence: TGTGCCAGTGGGACTAGCGGGGGCGACCAAGAGACCCAGTACTTC.

This clone turned up a few times. The rearrangement joins TRBV28 to TRBJ2-3; 7 bases map to TRBD1. CDR3 length equals 17 residues. Per the germline V gene, CDR1 is MDHEN and CDR2 is SYDVKM. With 5 bases clipped from V and 6 bases from J, the junction kept 17 bases outside the gene matches. Written as DNA, the CDR3 is TGTGCCAGCAGTCCTATATCGCCGGGACAGTTCGGGGATACGCAGTATTTT. The encoded protein is CASSPISPGQFGDTQYF.

The CDR3, as DNA: TGTGCCAGCAGTCCAGGACAGGGGGCCTACACCTTC. Translated, it gives CASSPGQGAYTF. The chain joins TRBV12-3 or TRBV12-4 to TRBJ1-2; 11 bases match TRBD1. J lost 10 bases, V lost 5 bases, and 3 bases had no gene match. The CDR3 loop spans 12 amino acids.

This clone has only a few counts. The sample has other DNA sequences that encode this CDR3 too. This sequence joins TRBV28 and TRBJ1-2, with D possibly matching TRBD1 (5 bases). This CDR3 is built from 14 residues. V shed 2 bases and J shed 3 bases, with 10 bases lying between them. Looked up from germline, CDR1 is MDHEN and CDR2 is SYDVKM. In nucleotides, the CDR3 is TGTGCCAGCAGTTTACCAGGGTATCACTATGGCTACACCTTC. Amino acid sequence: CASSLPGYHYGYTF.

This clone came up a few times. The chain couples TRBV19 to TRBJ1-1; 9 bases match TRBD1. From germline, CDR1 is LNHDA and CDR2 SQIVND (reference sequence). There are 12 residues in the CDR3. J was trimmed by 11 bases and V by 6 bases; bases with no gene match: 7. The DNA of the CDR3 is TGTGCCAGTAGCACAGGGGGCTACAAGGCTTTCTTT. This sequence encodes CASSTGGYKAFF.

This clone was detected only once. CDR3 DNA sequence: TGTGCCAGCAGCTTACAGCGGACTAGCGGGGGGGCCACCTACAATGAGCAGTTCTTC. Amino acid sequence: CASSLQRTSGGATYNEQFF. The chain uses TRBV7-2 and TRBJ2-1; 15 positions match TRBD2. The CDR3 is made up of 19 amino acids. CDR1 is SGHTA, CDR2 FQGNSA, per germline. V was pared by 2 bases and J by 2 bases, with 7 bases of the junction left unmatched. The variable domain in full, with the rest retrieved from reference TRBV7-2 and TRBJ2-1, is GAGVSQSPSNKVTEKGKDVELRCDPISGHTALYWYRQSLGQGLEFLIYFQGNSAPDKSGLPSDRFSAERTGGSVSTLTIQRTQQEDSAVYLCASSLQRTSGGATYNEQFFGPGTRLTVL.

The chain has TRBV12-3 or TRBV12-4 and TRBJ1-3; D is ambiguous. The CDR3 covers 11 residues. Trimming removed 4 bases at V and 4 bases at J, with 2 bases between. CDR3 sequence (DNA): TGTGCCAGCAGTTCAGGAAACACCATATATTTT. Its translation is CASSSGNTIYF.

The chain carries TRBV20-1 and TRBJ2-3; tentatively, D is TRBD1 (6 bases). V lost 4 bases to trimming and J lost 5 bases, with 7 bases between them. CDR3 size: 11 residues. CDR1 and CDR2 from the germline V gene are DFQATT and SNEGSKA (reference sequence). The CDR3 DNA reads as TGCAGTGCTAACAGGGAAGATACGCAGTATTTT. It specifies CSANREDTQYF.

The V gene is TRBV29-1, the J gene TRBJ2-3, with 7 positions matching TRBD2. The CDR3 runs 14 residues. V shed 0 bases, J shed 1 base, and the junction held 1 base outside the gene matches. Germline V gene data show CDR1 as SQVTM and CDR2 as ANQGSEA. The CDR3 nucleotides are TGCAGCGTTGAAGATGCGGGGGGCACAGATACGCAGTATTTT. Translating gives CSVEDAGGTDTQYF.

This clone was recorded a few times. V is TRBV6-5 and J is TRBJ1-4, with 8 bases identical to TRBD1. Germline V gene sequence: CDR1 MNHEY, CDR2 SVGAGI. With 4 bases clipped from V and 5 bases from J, the junction kept 3 bases outside the gene matches. This CDR3 comprises 14 residues. DNA for the CDR3: TGTGCCAGCAGTTTGGACAGGGAAAATGAAAAACTGTTTTTT. It encodes CASSLDRENEKLFF.

The rearrangement links TRBV6-6 to TRBJ2-7; possible D gene TRBD1, 5 bases. CDR3 length: 14 amino acids. V was trimmed by 2 bases and J by 7 bases, leaving 15 bases between them. Germline CDR1 MNHNY, CDR2 SVGAGI (reference sequence). The CDR3 protein is CASSYGAGVREQYV. The CDR3, as DNA: TGTGCCAGCAGTTACGGGGCCGGAGTTAGGGAGCAGTACGTC.

V is TRBV9 and J is TRBJ2-3; 9 bases line up with TRBD1. Germline V gene data show CDR1 as SGDLS and CDR2 as YYNGEE. The CDR3 covers 15 residues. V gave up 4 bases and J gave up 4 bases; unmatched junction bases: 7. The CDR3 coding sequence is TGTGCCAGCAGCCCCAGGGGACAGGGCCCAGATACGCAGTATTTT. Translation gives CASSPRGQGPDTQYF.

This sequence joins TRBV20-1 and TRBJ2-3; 9 nucleotides line up with TRBD2. CDR1 DFQATT and CDR2 SNEGSKA come from the germline V gene (reference sequence). V was clipped by 3 bases and J by 2 bases; unmatched bases: 6. The CDR3 is made up of 15 amino acids. CDR3: CSASFGGGDTDTQYF. CDR3 DNA sequence: TGCAGTGCTAGTTTTGGCGGGGGGGACACAGATACGCAGTATTTT.

The chain has TRBV27 and TRBJ1-3, with D possibly TRBD1 on 5 matching bases. Per germline, CDR1 MNHEY and CDR2 SMNVEV (reference sequence). The CDR3 contains 17 residues. Trimming stripped 2 bases from V and 1 base from J, with 15 bases between. The CDR3 here is CASSLKGTLRSGNTIYF. DNA of the CDR3: TGTGCCAGCAGTTTAAAGGGGACTCTGAGGTCTGGAAACACCATATATTTT.

This CDR3 reads CASRGTGGTDTQYF. DNA for the CDR3: TGTGCCAGCAGGGGGACAGGGGGCACAGATACGCAGTATTTT. The chain uses TRBV2 and TRBJ2-3; 10 bases align to TRBD1. The trim removed 6 bases at V and 1 base at J, leaving 1 base unmatched. The CDR3 runs 14 residues. The germline CDR1 and CDR2 sequences are SNHLY and FYNNEI. Complete variable domain (other parts from reference TRBV2 and TRBJ2-3): EPEVTQTPSHQVTQMGQEVILRCVPISNHLYFYWYRQILGQKVEFLVSFYNNEISEKSEIFDDQFSVERPDGSNFTLKIRSTKLEDSAMYFCASRGTGGTDTQYFGPGTRLTVL.

This rearrangement joins TRBV28 to TRBJ2-3; 10 bases line up with TRBD2. V was pared by 6 bases and J by 3 bases, with 3 bases of the junction left unmatched. This CDR3 region has 14 residues. Looked up from germline, CDR1 is MDHEN and CDR2 is SYDVKM. This CDR3 reads CASRLAGSTDTQYF. CDR3 bases: TGTGCCAGCAGACTAGCGGGGAGTACAGATACGCAGTATTTT. Filled out from reference TRBV28 and TRBJ2-3, the complete variable domain reads DVKVTQSSRYLVKRTGEKVFLECVQDMDHENMFWYRQDPGLGLRLIYFSYDVKMKEKGDIPEGYSVSREKKERFSLILESASTNQTSMYLCASRLAGSTDTQYFGPGTRLTVL.

V and J are TRBV2 and TRBJ2-2; 7 bases align to TRBD1. The CDR3 is 16 amino acids. Germline V gene data show CDR1 as SNHLY and CDR2 as FYNNEI. Trimming at V came to 6 bases and at J to 6 bases, leaving 13 bases not matched to a gene. This CDR3 is CASRTQGFEFPGELFF. DNA of the CDR3: TGTGCCAGCAGGACACAGGGGTTTGAGTTTCCCGGGGAGCTGTTTTTT.

This chain uses TRBV6-5 with TRBJ2-7; no firm D call. Per germline, CDR1 MNHEY and CDR2 SVGAGI. Trimming took 5 bases from V and 0 from J, leaving 8 bases between them. This CDR3 is built from 13 residues. CDR3 coding DNA: TGTGCCAGCAGTACCGATAGCTCCTACGAGCAGTACGTC. Its translation: CASSTDSSYEQYV.

The CDR3 region is CASSFTGGLSTEAFF. The CDR3, as DNA: TGTGCCAGCAGCTTTACAGGGGGCTTGAGCACTGAAGCTTTCTTT. The V and J genes are TRBV7-2 and TRBJ1-1; TRBD1 matches at 9 bases. The CDR3 runs to 15 residues. V lost 3 bases to trimming and J lost 4 bases; unmatched junction nucleotides: 6. The V gene's germline CDR1 is SGHTA and CDR2 FQGNSA.

This sequence joins TRBV24-1 and TRBJ2-1; 14 bases map to TRBD2. This CDR3 region has 17 residues. Losses at the gene ends were 4 bases for V and 10 bases for J; bases not matched to a gene: 11. Germline V gives CDR1 KGHDR, CDR2 SFDVKD. CDR3 region: CATSDPWTSGGQDEQFF. In nucleotides, the CDR3 is TGTGCCACCAGTGACCCATGGACTAGCGGGGGGCAGGACGAGCAGTTCTTC.

The chain is built from TRBV7-8 and TRBJ2-7; possible D gene TRBD2, 5 bases. V was shortened by 1 base and J by 5 bases, with 12 bases between the two germline ends. The CDR3 totals 14 residues. Per the germline V gene, CDR1 is SGHVS and CDR2 is FQNEAQ. The CDR3, as DNA: TGTGCCAGCAGCTTAGTTGCCGGAGGACACGAGCAGTACGTC. It yields the protein CASSLVAGGHEQYV.

The rearrangement uses TRBV28 and TRBJ1-6; unclear D gene. CDR1 and CDR2 (germline): MDHEN, SYDVKM. CDR3 length: 17 amino acids. The V gene lost 2 bases and the J gene lost 0 bases, with 11 bases spanning the gap. The CDR3 region has the DNA TGTGCCAGCAGTTTAGAGCCCTCTAGCTCCTATAATTCACCCCTCCACTTT. The encoded protein is CASSLEPSSSYNSPLHF.

This clone was recorded at least ten times. CDR3 sequence: CASSPGTTEAFF. The CDR3 nucleotides are TGTGCCAGCAGCCCGGGTACGACTGAAGCTTTCTTT. V is TRBV12-3 or TRBV12-4 and J is TRBJ1-1; no clear D gene. The V end was cut by 6 bases, the J end by 5 bases, with 10 bases between. CDR3 length: 12 amino acids.

This clone was detected only once. The rearrangement uses TRBV9 and TRBJ1-2, with D unclear. There are 13 residues in the CDR3. Between the trimmed V and J ends, which lost 0 bases and 5 bases, there was a span of 8 bases. The germline V gene encodes CDR1 SGDLS and CDR2 YYNGEE. For the CDR3, the DNA is TGTGCCAGCAGCGTAGACTCGGGGTATGGCTACACCTTC. It codes for CASSVDSGYGYTF.